This T cell receptor beta chain originates from a study of ipilimumab plus nivolumab after autologous stem cell transplantation. Sequencing was performed with immunoSEQ multiplex PCR; in TCRdb, only in-frame clones are kept and a portion is missing. The sample records over 75,000 clones, about 83% being singletons. The germline V gene has CDR1 SGHRS and CDR2 YFSETQ. V lost 4 bases, J lost 0 bases, and 0 bases stayed unmatched. CDR3 length: 13 amino acids. This TCR derives from a male donor with diffuse large B-cell lymphoma. Sequences were derived from PBMCs, sampled in a trial of ipilimumab plus nivolumab as post-transplant consolidation. This rearrangement joins TRBV5-1 to TRBJ1-2, with 7 bases fitting TRBD1. CDR3 in amino acids: CASSGTANYGYTF. CDR3 coding DNA: TGCGCCAGCAGCGGGACAGCTAACTATGGCTACACCTTC. The whole variable domain, filled in from reference TRBV5-1 and TRBJ1-2, reads KAGVTQTPRYLIKTRGQQVTLSCSPISGHRSVSWYQQTPGQGLQFLFEYFSETQRNKGNFPGRFSGRQFSNSRSEMNVSTLELGDSALYLCASSGTANYGYTFGSGTRLTVV.